This T cell receptor beta chain was documented in a study of T cell repertoires in cytomegalovirus infection. A remark on this clonotype: Its antigen is not known.

V was cut by 2 bases and J by 6 bases, with 10 bases left in between. Germline CDR1 reads MNHEY; CDR2 reads SMNVEV (reference sequence). This CDR3 comprises 14 residues. Study conclusions and caveats: Identification of carriers of CMV plus the relevant HLA was performed using cumulative public TCR beta family frequency.

In TCRdb, the reads were re-called with MiXCR into one record per CDR3 protein. The sample comprises about 770,000 distinct CDR3 sequences, around 29% of which are singletons, and less than 15% rests with the top ten. Sequences were derived from cultured CD8+ T cells from PBMCs, sampled from culture after CMV antigen stimulation. This TCR was sampled from a human donor in good health (CMV status not recorded). Some clones in this sample may be carry-over from other donors' samples. The rearrangement links TRBV27 to TRBJ2-2; D remains unclear. CDR3 bases: TGTGCCAGCAGTTTAGGAGTTAGGGCCGGGGAGCTGTTTTTT. Its protein product is CASSLGVRAGELFF.